Described below is a single T cell receptor (beta chain) sequence and its context. Its antigen is still unknown. Base qualities are not recorded, but no much larger clone differs from it by a single base. This entry belongs to a study of blood T cell repertoires in COVID-19 (dated by TCRdb to about 2020). The study in broad terms: Samples from collaborators originated in the United States, Italy and Spain and spanned both the acute and convalescent phases of COVID-19. Nearly every sample came with metadata listing a de-identified subject ID, COVID-19 status, age in years and sex. Where HLA class I and class II types were available, the types were taken from metadata supplied by the sample provider, not from assay-based typing. The material from the prospective study consisted of cDNA or gDNA derived from T cells, B-cell-depleted T cells, or PBMCs. Subjects who had been exposed to COVID-19, were actively infected with it, or had recovered from it provided the deeply sampled blood TCRbeta repertoires that made up the dataset. The repertoires were released in a freely available public database meant as a resource for research on the immune response to SARS-CoV-2. Samples came from the ongoing ImmuneRACE study (first 160 participants) plus 1,254 subjects from 6 global collaborators. What the study reported, not specific to this receptor: How much clinical and demographic metadata was included differed by source and by participant, and the metadata was provided uncurated.

TCRbeta CDR3 regions were amplified from genomic DNA using the immunoSEQ Assay, a bias-controlled multiplex PCR. The paper's data handling went like this. The number of nucleated cells in each sample was estimated from the amplification of reference gene primers within the assay. To quantify the absolute abundance of each unique TCRbeta CDR3 rearrangement, sequence reads were collapsed and filtered. Productive Simpson clonality was computed per sample as the square root of Simpson's diversity index over productive rearrangements. The source is immuneACCESS, and TCRdb retained only in-frame sequences with V and J called. Part of the clones is not carried over; for the studies checked, unresolved V genes explain less than half of this, and the remainder is unexplained. For V, J and clone size, that table is used; D and trimming come from the DNA. The sample records about 220,000 clones, approximately 84% of which are singletons. The ten largest clones capture about 2.3% of the sample.

The collaborating institutions used their own protocols to collect whole blood in K2EDTA tubes. For TCRbeta analysis, collaborator samples were shipped as frozen whole blood, as isolated PBMCs, or as DNA extracted from either sample type. The receptor comes from a woman aged 60-75 years with acute or convalescent COVID-19. The sequencing input was peripheral blood.

The sequence in DNA is TGCGCCAGCAGCTTGGGGGCAGGGGACCCAGATACGCAGTATTTT. It translates to CASSLGAGDPDTQYF. Recombination joined TRBV5-1 with TRBJ2-3; D gene: possibly TRBD1, on 6 matching bases. The CDR1 and CDR2 encoded by the germline V gene are SGHRS and YFSETQ. The CDR3 sequence holds 15 residues, the cysteine and phenylalanine included. The retained sequence is limited to the CDR3, 45 bases, with the frame set at the first base. The junction carries 12 bases between V and J, which are trimmed by 0 bases and 4 bases respectively.